Shown below are 7 T cell receptor beta chains from a single sample sequenced in a study of cytomegalovirus exposure and HLA in healthy donors. Both 60 Vbeta primers and 13 Jbeta primers went into the PCR. Assay: immunoSEQ multiplex PCR; the TCRdb copy retains only in-frame clones and omits some. The sample lists fewer than 200,000 clones; almost 80% were seen once. Material: PBMCs. The origin of the receptors is a man in his forties or fifties in good health and CMV-seropositive.

A single count supports this clone. V usage is TRBV9 and J usage is TRBJ2-1; the D is unclear. With 2 bases removed from V and 4 bases from J, the gap between germline ends came to 7 bases. The V gene's germline CDR1 is SGDLS and CDR2 YYNGEE. The CDR3 has 13 residues. CDR3 amino acids: CASSVSQYNEQFF. The CDR3 DNA reads as TGTGCCAGCAGCGTTTCACAGTACAATGAGCAGTTCTTC.

This chain links TRBV25-1 with TRBJ2-1; TRBD2 matches at 15 bases. V lost 2 bases to trimming and J lost 7 bases; unmatched junction nucleotides: 9. Germline V gene lookup returns CDR1 MGHDK and CDR2 SYGVNS. The CDR3 has 18 residues. This chain's CDR3 is CASSEPREGLAGGNEQFF. DNA for the CDR3: TGTGCCAGCAGTGAACCCAGGGAGGGACTAGCGGGAGGTAATGAGCAGTTCTTC.

This clone occurred once. The chain is built from TRBV5-1 and TRBJ2-2, with 8 bases lining up with TRBD1. Germline CDR1 and CDR2: SGHRS and YFSETQ. CDR3 length: 15 residues. The junction had 10 bases not matched to a gene; V was cut back by 8 bases and J by 4 bases. CDR3 nucleotides: TGCGCCAGTAGAGGGACAGGATACCCCACCGGGGAGCTGTTTTTT. Amino acid sequence: CASRGTGYPTGELFF.

Remarks on this clone: The junction departs from germline at one end; a sequencing error may be responsible. V gene TRBV10-3 combines with J gene TRBJ2-7, with D hard to call. The CDR3 is made up of 13 amino acids. CDR1 and CDR2 (germline): ENHRY, SYGVKD. The CDR3 sequence: CASSIPGSYEQYF. CDR3 DNA sequence: TGTGCCAGCAGTATTCCAGGCTCCTACGAGCAGTACTTC.

The rearrangement joins TRBV11-3 to TRBJ1-1; TRBD1 is a possible D gene (5 bases). V dropped 7 bases and J dropped 8 bases, with 14 bases sitting between them. CDR1 is SGHNT and CDR2 is YENEEA in the germline V gene. The CDR3 has 12 residues. The CDR3: CASTQPGPEAFF. Here the CDR3 DNA reads TGTGCCAGCACCCAACCAGGGCCCGAAGCTTTCTTT.

CDR3 sequence: CASSQDSGVIGQPQHF. In DNA form, the CDR3 reads TGCGCCAGCAGCCAAGATTCGGGGGTTATCGGTCAGCCCCAGCATTTT. The chain uses TRBV4-1 and TRBJ1-5, with D maybe TRBD1 (5 bases). With 0 bases removed from V and 6 bases from J, the gap between germline ends came to 15 bases. This CDR3 spans 16 amino acids. CDR1 MGHRA and CDR2 YSYEKL come from the germline V gene.

J is TRBJ2-1 and V is TRBV9; D is possibly TRBD2 (5 bases). The CDR3 runs 15 residues. The V gene lost 5 bases and the J gene lost 4 bases, with 16 bases spanning the gap. Germline V gene sequence: CDR1 SGDLS, CDR2 YYNGEE. The CDR3, as DNA: TGTGCCAGCAGTAGGCTCGCGGGCTTGTACAATGAGCAGTTCTTC. Amino acids: CASSRLAGLYNEQFF. Full variable domain (rest looked up from reference TRBV9 and TRBJ2-1): DSGVTQTPKHLITATGQRVTLRCSPRSGDLSVYWYQQSLDQGLQFLIQYYNGEERAKGNILERFSAQQFPDLHSELNLSSLELGDSALYFCASSRLAGLYNEQFFGPGTRLTVL.